These T cell receptor beta chains were read from a single sample in a study of T cell responses to AZD1222 COVID-19 vaccine. The method was immunoSEQ multiplex PCR; TCRdb's version includes in-frame clones alone and lacks a portion of them. The table shows 120,000 to 150,000 clones, with 82% occurring only once. This sample comprised peripheral blood, obtained on day 0 of MenACWY control vaccination. Every receptor here comes from an adult in good health. Both conserved end residues are part of each CDR3. D genes are given only for firm matches. Clone size is shown for a subset of rows, as once, few, many or a class of expanded clone.

v_call	clone_size	j_call	d_call	cdr3_nt	cdr3_aa
TRBV14	NA	TRBJ1-4	NA	TGTGCCAGCAGCCAAGACCCGGGTAGGATAGGAGGTGGTGAAAAACTGTTTTTT	CASSQDPGRIGGGEKLFF
TRBV4-2	NA	TRBJ2-1	NA	TGTGCCAGCAGCCAACCGGGGGCGGGCGACAATGAGCAGTTCTTC	CASSQPGAGDNEQFF
TRBV4-1	NA	TRBJ2-6	NA	TGCGCCAGCAGCCAGGGTGGTGGACTTCAGGGGGCCAACGTCCTGACTTTC	CASSQGGGLQGANVLTF
TRBV5-6	NA	TRBJ1-2	TRBD1	TGTGCCAGCAGCTTGTGGGGACAGGGGCACGGCTACACCTTC	CASSLWGQGHGYTF
TRBV19	NA	TRBJ2-1	NA	TGTGCCAGTAGCCTTAGAGGGGGAAACAATGAGCAGTTCTTC	CASSLRGGNNEQFF
TRBV29-1	NA	TRBJ2-1	NA	TGCAGCGTTGAAGATAGCAAGGGGCTGGTAAATGAGCAGTTCTTC	CSVEDSKGLVNEQFF
TRBV28	once	TRBJ1-2	NA	TGTGCCAGCAGTTTAAAGGAGAGCTATGGCTACACCTTC	CASSLKESYGYTF
TRBV28	NA	TRBJ1-5	NA	TGTGCCAGCAAAGGTGGGGGGCATGGCAATCAGCCCCAGCATTTT	CASKGGGHGNQPQHF
TRBV25-1	NA	TRBJ2-1	TRBD2	TGTGCCAGCAGTGCAGGGGAGACTAGCGGCCTGATCAATGAGCAGTTCTTC	CASSAGETSGLINEQFF
TRBV3-1/TRBV3-2	NA	TRBJ1-2	NA	TGTGCCAGCAGCCAAGATCTGGGACGGAGAGCTAACTATGGCTACACCTTC	CASSQDLGRRANYGYTF
TRBV7-9	NA	TRBJ1-4	NA	TGTGCCAGCAGCCCCTCGACAGTCCCAAAACTGTTTTTT	CASSPSTVPKLFF
TRBV19	NA	TRBJ2-2	NA	TGTGCCAGTAGTACAGGGGCGGACACCGGGGAGCTGTTTTTT	CASSTGADTGELFF
TRBV4-2	NA	TRBJ2-3	NA	TGTGCCAGCAGCCAAGGGGACCCCGATCGTGATACGCAGTATTTT	CASSQGDPDRDTQYF
TRBV15	NA	TRBJ1-5	NA	TGTGCCACCAGCAGGCTACAGGGACTTGGGGTGTGGGCCCAGCATTTT	CATSRLQGLGVWAQHF
TRBV28	NA	TRBJ1-2	NA	TGTGCCAGCAGGAAAAAGGAGGCGGGCTATGGCTACACCTTC	CASRKKEAGYGYTF
TRBV3-1/TRBV3-2	NA	TRBJ2-4	NA	TGTGCCAGCAGTTCTCCCAAGAACATTCAGTACTTC	CASSSPKNIQYF
TRBV19	once	TRBJ1-3	NA	TGTGCCAGTTCCACAGGGTTTCAAGGAAACACCATATATTTT	CASSTGFQGNTIYF
TRBV2	NA	TRBJ1-1	NA	TGTGCCAGCAGTGGGCTCCTGAACACTGAAGCTTTCTTT	CASSGLLNTEAFF
TRBV6-5	NA	TRBJ2-3	NA	TGTGCCAGCAGTTACCCAACCACAGATACGCAGTATTTT	CASSYPTTDTQYF
TRBV27	few	TRBJ2-2	TRBD1	TGTGCCAGCAGTCCCCACAGGGGCCTGAACACCGGGGAGCTGTTTTTT	CASSPHRGLNTGELFF
TRBV7-3	NA	TRBJ1-1	NA	TGTGCCAGCAGCATAACCCCGGCAGGGATGTTTTCTGAAGCTTTCTTT	CASSITPAGMFSEAFF
TRBV28	NA	TRBJ1-2	NA	TGTGCCAGCAGGGGGGACTATGGCTACACCTTC	CASRGDYGYTF
TRBV2	NA	TRBJ2-7	NA	TGTGCCAGCAGGGGCGAGCGCCTCGGGTACGAGCAGTACTTC	CASRGERLGYEQYF
TRBV5-1	NA	TRBJ1-6	TRBD1	TGCGCCAGCAGCTTGCAAGGACAGGCAGGGAATTCACCCCTCCACTTT	CASSLQGQAGNSPLHF
TRBV6-1	NA	TRBJ1-3	NA	TGTGCCAGCAGTGAAACGAGGGGAAACACCATATATTTT	CASSETRGNTIYF
TRBV9	NA	TRBJ1-2	TRBD1	TGTGCCAGCAGCGCGCAGGGACAGCCGACTGGCTACACCTTC	CASSAQGQPTGYTF
TRBV12-3/TRBV12-4	NA	TRBJ1-2	NA	TGTGCCAGCAGATCAACTCAGGACGGTGGCTACACCTTC	CASRSTQDGGYTF
TRBV5-5	NA	TRBJ1-5	NA	TGTGCCAGCAGCTTGGTTTCGGGTAAATGGTCTAATAGCAATCAGCCCCAGCATTTT	CASSLVSGKWSNSNQPQHF
TRBV9	NA	TRBJ2-3	TRBD1	TGTGCCAGCAGCGTAGGACAGGGCAGAGATACGCAGTATTTT	CASSVGQGRDTQYF
TRBV12-3/TRBV12-4	NA	TRBJ1-2	NA	TGTGCCAGCAGTTTTAGACAATATGGCTACACCTTC	CASSFRQYGYTF
TRBV5-1	NA	TRBJ1-6	TRBD1	TGCGCCAGCAGCTTGGGACAGGGTGCCGTGCCCCTCCACTTT	CASSLGQGAVPLHF
TRBV3-1/TRBV3-2	few	TRBJ1-6	TRBD1	TGTGCCAGCAGAGAACAGGGGTATAATTCACCCCTCCACTTT	CASREQGYNSPLHF